One sample yielded the 30 T cell receptor beta chains listed below, sequenced in a study of siplizumab effects on memory and regulatory T cells. Sequencing was performed with immunoSEQ multiplex PCR; in TCRdb, only in-frame clones are kept and a portion is missing. Of around 110,000 clones listed, approximately 94% are singletons. The sequenced sample was non-Treg CD4+ T cells sorted from blood. The receptors shown here come from a human donor in good health.

The J gene is TRBJ1-5, the V gene TRBV18; the match to TRBD1 covers 7 bases. The germline gives CDR1 KGHSH, CDR2 LQKENI. This CDR3 is built from 17 residues. V dropped 3 bases and J dropped 0; count of bases not matched to a gene: 8. The CDR3 DNA is TGTGCCAGCTCACCTGGGACAGCACTTTATAGCAATCAGCCCCAGCATTTT. The encoded protein is CASSPGTALYSNQPQHF.

This chain links TRBV7-2 with TRBJ1-5; 7 bases agree with TRBD1. Germline CDR1 and CDR2: SGHTA and FQGNSA. This CDR3 is 14 amino acids long. V lost 1 base and J lost 7; bases outside the gene matches: 4. CDR3 DNA sequence: TGTGCCAGCAGCTTAGGACAGGGTTTCCAGCCCCAGCATTTT. It yields the protein CASSLGQGFQPQHF.

This chain links TRBV6-5 with TRBJ2-1; D might be TRBD1 (6 bases). The CDR3 runs to 15 residues. The germline gives CDR1 MNHEY, CDR2 SVGAGI. V was trimmed by 0 bases and J by 5 bases, leaving 11 bases between them. CDR3 amino acids: CASSYSRTANNEQFF. DNA of the CDR3: TGTGCCAGCAGTTACTCAAGGACAGCCAACAATGAGCAGTTCTTC.

The chain uses TRBV25-1 and TRBJ2-1; 14 bases are shared with TRBD2. The length of the CDR3 is 18 residues. Germline V gene sequence: CDR1 MGHDK, CDR2 SYGVNS. Trimming cost V 4 bases and J 4 bases; bases outside gene matches: 9. CDR3: CASSVNPGLAGAYNEQFF. Here the CDR3 DNA reads TGTGCCAGCAGTGTCAATCCGGGACTAGCGGGAGCTTACAATGAGCAGTTCTTC.

CDR3 loop: CASSGGQGAPVSNQPQHF. The CDR3, as DNA: TGTGCCAGTAGTGGGGGACAGGGGGCGCCGGTTAGCAATCAGCCCCAGCATTTT. V and J are TRBV19 and TRBJ1-5; 12 bases fit TRBD1. In germline, CDR1 is LNHDA, CDR2 SQIVND (reference sequence). Trimming at V came to 5 bases and at J to 0 bases, leaving 8 bases not matched to a gene. The CDR3 totals 18 residues. Looking up the rest from reference TRBV19 and TRBJ1-5 gives the full variable domain: DGGITQSPKYLFRKEGQNVTLSCEQNLNHDAMYWYRQDPGQGLRLIYYSQIVNDFQKGDIAEGYSVSREKKESFPLTVTSAQKNPTAFYLCASSGGQGAPVSNQPQHFGDGTRLSIL.

The V gene is TRBV10-3, the J gene TRBJ1-1; 10 bases align to TRBD1. Per the germline V gene, CDR1 is ENHRY and CDR2 is SYGVKD. V lost 5 bases, J lost 3 bases, and 9 bases stayed unmatched. The CDR3 is 16 amino acids. CDR3 nucleotide sequence: TGTGCCATCAGTCACTGGGTGGGGACAGGGGACACTGAAGCTTTCTTT. Protein product: CAISHWVGTGDTEAFF.

V usage is TRBV5-8 and J usage is TRBJ1-2; no firm D call. CDR3 length: 14 residues. Germline V gene lookup returns CDR1 SGHTS and CDR2 YDEGEE. With 4 bases removed from V and 8 bases from J, the gap between germline ends came to 18 bases. CDR3: CASSVNWSGNGYTF. The CDR3 DNA reads as TGTGCCAGCAGCGTGAACTGGTCGGGAAACGGCTACACCTTC.

This clone was found a few times. This chain links TRBV6-1 with TRBJ1-5; tentatively, D is TRBD1 (6 bases). V lost 2 bases and J 6 bases, leaving 11 bases between the germline ends. Germline lookup yields CDR1 MNHNS and CDR2 SASEGT. CDR3 length: 14 amino acids. The CDR3 protein is CASSEPQGSQPQHF. CDR3 DNA sequence: TGTGCCAGCAGTGAACCACAGGGAAGTCAGCCCCAGCATTTT.

The rearrangement uses TRBV5-4 and TRBJ2-7; 9 nucleotides agree with TRBD2. J was trimmed by 5 bases and V by 4 bases; bases with no gene match: 7. There are 14 residues in the CDR3. Germline CDR1 SGHNT, CDR2 YYREEE (reference sequence). CDR3 loop: CASSQAGGRDEQYF. CDR3 in DNA: TGTGCCAGCAGCCAAGCGGGAGGTCGAGACGAGCAGTACTTC. The complete variable domain, with remaining parts taken from reference TRBV5-4 and TRBJ2-7, reads ETGVTQSPTHLIKTRGQQVTLRCSSQSGHNTVSWYQQALGQGPQFIFQYYREEENGRGNFPPRFSGLQFPNYSSELNVNALELDDSALYLCASSQAGGRDEQYFGPGTRLTVT.

The CDR3 DNA sequence: TGCGCCAGCAGCCCCGACACTGGCGGAGCCGCTTTCTTT. Protein sequence: CASSPDTGGAAFF. The gene calls are TRBV5-1 and TRBJ1-1; D is uncertain. Germline V CDR1 and CDR2: SGHRS, YFSETQ. This CDR3 contains 13 residues. V lost 4 bases, J lost 11 bases, and 18 bases lay in between.

This rearrangement joins TRBV5-1 to TRBJ2-4, with a weak D call TRBD2 (6 bases). V lost 0 bases and J lost 1, with 11 bases in between. Germline V gives CDR1 SGHRS, CDR2 YFSETQ. The length of the CDR3 is 16 residues. The DNA for the CDR3 is TGCGCCAGCAGCTTGGCGGGGGAAGGGGCCAAAAACATTCAGTACTTC. It codes for CASSLAGEGAKNIQYF. Full variable domain (outside the CDR3, taken from reference TRBV5-1 and TRBJ2-4): KAGVTQTPRYLIKTRGQQVTLSCSPISGHRSVSWYQQTPGQGLQFLFEYFSETQRNKGNFPGRFSGRQFSNSRSEMNVSTLELGDSALYLCASSLAGEGAKNIQYFGAGTRLSVL.

This chain links TRBV19 with TRBJ2-3; D may be TRBD2 (6 bases). Between the trimmed V and J ends, which lost 6 bases and 2 bases, there was a span of 15 bases. The CDR3 contains 15 residues. Germline lookup yields CDR1 LNHDA and CDR2 SQIVND (reference sequence). In DNA, the CDR3 is TGTGCCAGTAGCCGGGGTGGCGGGGACACAGATACGCAGTATTTT. Protein product: CASSRGGGDTDTQYF.

V is TRBV19 and J is TRBJ1-2, with TRBD1 identical over 8 bases. The CDR3 is made up of 15 amino acids. Germline values: CDR1 LNHDA, CDR2 SQIVND (reference sequence). V shed 0 bases and J 8 bases; nucleotides not matched to a gene: 8. The CDR3 here is CASSIDSQGAEGYTF. CDR3 sequence (DNA): TGTGCCAGTAGTATAGATTCGCAGGGGGCTGAGGGCTACACCTTC.

The rearrangement uses TRBV13 and TRBJ2-5; 8 bases are a match to TRBD2. The ends lost 3 bases at V and 3 bases at J; junction bases unmatched: 3. This CDR3 has 14 residues. Germline V gives CDR1 PRHDT, CDR2 FYEKMQ (reference sequence). CDR3: CASSFSLAEETQYF. In DNA, the CDR3 is TGTGCCAGCAGCTTCTCACTAGCGGAAGAGACCCAGTACTTC.

The chain recombines TRBV19 with TRBJ1-3; D gene unclear. Germline V CDR1 and CDR2: LNHDA, SQIVND (reference sequence). The CDR3 has 15 residues. Between the trimmed V and J ends, which lost 10 bases and 0 bases, there was a span of 16 bases. The CDR3 region has the DNA TGTGCCACGTCTCGGCAGGACTCCTCTGGAAACACCATATATTTT. Protein: CATSRQDSSGNTIYF. The whole variable domain, remainder taken from reference TRBV19 and TRBJ1-3, is DGGITQSPKYLFRKEGQNVTLSCEQNLNHDAMYWYRQDPGQGLRLIYYSQIVNDFQKGDIAEGYSVSREKKESFPLTVTSAQKNPTAFYLCATSRQDSSGNTIYFGEGSWLTVV.

The rearrangement links TRBV7-8 to TRBJ1-5, with D possibly matching TRBD1 (5 bases). Trimming shortened V by 3 bases and J by 4 bases, and 13 bases separated the two germline ends. CDR3 length equals 15 residues. Germline assignment: CDR1 SGHVS and CDR2 FQNEAQ. DNA of the CDR3: TGTGCCAGCAGCTTTCGGGGACTGGGAAATCAGCCCCAGCATTTT. Translated, it gives CASSFRGLGNQPQHF.

CDR3 nucleotides: TGTGCCATCAGTGCATACTTACCGGAAGCGGGAGGGAAAGACAATGAGCAGTTCTTC. Translating it yields CAISAYLPEAGGKDNEQFF. J is TRBJ2-1 and V is TRBV10-3; 10 bases are shared with TRBD2. The ends lost 4 bases at V and 5 bases at J; junction bases unmatched: 17. The CDR3 is 19 residues long. Germline CDR1 is ENHRY and CDR2 is SYGVKD.

V is TRBV9 and J is TRBJ1-3; no reliable D call. The CDR3 is made up of 16 amino acids. Germline values: CDR1 SGDLS, CDR2 YYNGEE. V shed 0 bases and J shed 0 bases, with 10 bases lying between them. For the CDR3, the DNA is TGTGCCAGCAGCGTAGAAGGCTGGGTCTCTGGAAACACCATATATTTT. It translates to CASSVEGWVSGNTIYF.

The chain is built from TRBV6-5 and TRBJ2-7; D is unresolved. This CDR3 spans 14 amino acids. The ends were cut back, 6 bases at V and 2 bases at J, with 14 bases in the middle. CDR1 is MNHEY, CDR2 SVGAGI, per germline. The CDR3 nucleotides read TGTGCCAGCAGCAAGACCGCCCCGGCCTACGAGCAGTACTTC. Translating it yields CASSKTAPAYEQYF.

This clone appeared once. The chain combines TRBV7-9 with TRBJ1-4; no clear D gene. Germline V CDR1 and CDR2: SEHNR, FQNEAQ (reference sequence). This CDR3 is built from 15 residues. Trimming removed 5 bases at V and 0 bases at J, with 10 bases between. This CDR3 reads CASSPRPATNEKLFF. The CDR3 coding sequence is TGTGCCAGCAGCCCCCGCCCCGCAACTAATGAAAAACTGTTTTTT.

CDR3 sequence (DNA): TGTGCCAGCAGTCTACAGGGATTAAACACTGAAGCTTTCTTT. Amino acids: CASSLQGLNTEAFF. J is TRBJ1-1 and V is TRBV6-5, with D possibly being TRBD1 (6 bases). Trimming left V 5 bases short and J 2 bases short, with 12 bases between. This CDR3 spans 14 amino acids. The V gene's germline CDR1 is MNHEY and CDR2 SVGAGI.

The rearrangement joins TRBV4-1 to TRBJ1-6; D possibly corresponds to TRBD1 (5 bases). The V and J ends lost 1 base and 9 bases respectively, with 13 bases between them. Germline V gene lookup returns CDR1 MGHRA and CDR2 YSYEKL. This CDR3 has 15 residues. CDR3 sequence (DNA): TGCGCCAGCAGCCAAGTAGAGGGGAGGAGTTCACCCCTCCACTTT. It is translated as CASSQVEGRSSPLHF.

The rearrangement uses TRBV6-6 and TRBJ2-5; 8 nucleotides match TRBD2. This CDR3 has 14 amino acids. Germline V gives CDR1 MNHNY, CDR2 SVGAGI (reference sequence). The J segment lost 5 bases and the V segment lost 10 bases, leaving 12 bases of the junction unmatched. CDR3 in DNA: TGTGCCATCGCAGACGGGGGGGCCAGGGAGACCCAGTACTTC. The encoded protein is CAIADGGARETQYF.

This clone came up a few times. The chain links TRBV9 to TRBJ1-1; weak D call: TRBD1 (5 bases). Germline loops: CDR1 SGDLS, CDR2 YYNGEE. V was pared by 0 bases and J by 5 bases, with 5 bases between. The CDR3 spans 12 residues. The CDR3 DNA reads TGTGCCAGCAGCGTAGCAGGGACTGAAGCTTTCTTT. Amino acids: CASSVAGTEAFF.

In this sample, this clone turned up a few times. J is TRBJ2-5 and V is TRBV7-3; D is uncertain. Germline CDR1 reads SGHTA; CDR2 reads FQGTGA. The CDR3 has 13 residues. The germline V and J ends were trimmed by 6 bases and 1 base, with 9 bases remaining between them. As DNA, the CDR3 is TGTGCCAGCAGTGAACGGCGCCAAGAGACCCAGTACTTC. It encodes CASSERRQETQYF. The full variable domain, its missing parts supplied by reference TRBV7-3 and TRBJ2-5, is GAGVSQTPSNKVTEKGKYVELRCDPISGHTALYWYRQSLGQGPEFLIYFQGTGAADDSGLPNDRFFAVRPEGSVSTLKIQRTERGDSAVYLCASSERRQETQYFGPGTRLLVL.

This chain uses TRBV5-1 with TRBJ1-2; possibly TRBD1 for D (5 bases). Germline V gene lookup returns CDR1 SGHRS and CDR2 YFSETQ. This CDR3 region has 14 residues. V lost 4 bases and J lost 3, with 13 bases in between. DNA for the CDR3: TGCGCCAGCAGCATAATGGGGCACGACTATGGCTACACCTTC. As protein: CASSIMGHDYGYTF.

In its sample, this clone was seen once. The chain has TRBV7-2 and TRBJ2-3; D not certain. V was trimmed by 4 bases and J by 2 bases, leaving 4 bases between them. The CDR3 runs to 12 residues. From germline, CDR1 is SGHTA and CDR2 FQGNSA. The CDR3: CASSSYTDTQYF. The CDR3 bases are TGTGCCAGCAGCTCATACACAGATACGCAGTATTTT.

V gene TRBV7-2 combines with J gene TRBJ1-2; D remains ambiguous. Trimming removed 3 bases from V and 8 bases from J, with 13 bases in between. The germline V gene encodes CDR1 SGHTA and CDR2 FQGNSA. This CDR3 is built from 13 residues. The CDR3 DNA follows: TGTGCCAGCAGCTTTAGGCGGTCTGCGGGCTACACCTTC. It encodes CASSFRRSAGYTF.

The rearrangement links TRBV5-6 to TRBJ2-2, with D perhaps matching TRBD1 (6 bases). There are 16 residues in the CDR3. V gave up 2 bases and J gave up 5 bases, with 16 bases separating them. The germline V gene has CDR1 SGHDT and CDR2 YYEEEE. DNA for the CDR3: TGTGCCAGCAGCTTACAAGGACAGATGTTAACCGGGGAGCTGTTTTTT. Its protein product is CASSLQGQMLTGELFF.

The rearrangement links TRBV6-5 to TRBJ1-3; D gene ambiguous. The CDR3 consists of 12 residues. Germline V gene data show CDR1 as MNHEY and CDR2 as SVGAGI. The V end lost 7 bases, the J end lost 0 bases, and 4 bases lay between the germline ends. The CDR3, as DNA: TGTGCCAGCAAGGGCTCTGGAAACACCATATATTTT. This gives the protein CASKGSGNTIYF.